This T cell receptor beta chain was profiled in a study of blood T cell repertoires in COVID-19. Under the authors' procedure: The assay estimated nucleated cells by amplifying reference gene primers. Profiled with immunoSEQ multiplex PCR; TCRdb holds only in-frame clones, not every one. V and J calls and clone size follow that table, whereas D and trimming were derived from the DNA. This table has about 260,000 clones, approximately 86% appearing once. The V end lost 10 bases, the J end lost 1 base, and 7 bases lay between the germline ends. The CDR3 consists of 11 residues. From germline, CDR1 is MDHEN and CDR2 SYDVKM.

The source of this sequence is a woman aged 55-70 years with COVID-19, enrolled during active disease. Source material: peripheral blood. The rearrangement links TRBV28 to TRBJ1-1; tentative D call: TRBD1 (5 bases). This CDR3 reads CATDRNTEAFF. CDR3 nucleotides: TGTGCCACCGACAGGAACACTGAAGCTTTCTTT.